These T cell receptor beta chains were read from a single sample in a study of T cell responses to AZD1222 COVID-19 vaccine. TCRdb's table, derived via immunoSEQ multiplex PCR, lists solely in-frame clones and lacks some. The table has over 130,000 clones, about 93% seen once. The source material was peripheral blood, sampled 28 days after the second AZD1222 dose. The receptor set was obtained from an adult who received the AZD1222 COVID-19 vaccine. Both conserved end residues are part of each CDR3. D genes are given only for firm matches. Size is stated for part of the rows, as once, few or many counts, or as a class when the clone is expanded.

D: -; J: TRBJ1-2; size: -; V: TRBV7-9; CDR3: CASSLRPENYGYTF; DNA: TGTGCCAGCAGCTTACGTCCTGAGAACTATGGCTACACCTTC
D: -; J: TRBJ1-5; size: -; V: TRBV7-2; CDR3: CASSFLGEGGPQHF; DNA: TGTGCCAGCAGCTTTTTGGGGGAGGGGGGGCCCCAGCATTTT
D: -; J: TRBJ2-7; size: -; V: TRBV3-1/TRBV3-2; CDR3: CASSRRRQSYEQYF; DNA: TGTGCCAGCAGCCGCCGACGACAGTCCTACGAGCAGTACTTC
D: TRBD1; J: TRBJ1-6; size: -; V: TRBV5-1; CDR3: CASSTGTGSEPLHF; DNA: TGCGCCAGCAGCACCGGGACAGGGTCGGAACCCCTCCACTTT
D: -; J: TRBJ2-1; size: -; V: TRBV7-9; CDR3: CASSPRDLYNEQFF; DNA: TGTGCCAGCAGCCCTCGGGACTTATACAATGAGCAGTTCTTC
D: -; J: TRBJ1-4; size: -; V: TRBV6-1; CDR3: CASSELPGYSVEKLFF; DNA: TGTGCCAGCAGTGAACTTCCGGGCTATTCGGTTGAAAAACTGTTTTTT
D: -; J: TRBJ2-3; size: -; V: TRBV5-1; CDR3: CASSPGDTSRTDTQYF; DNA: TGCGCCAGCAGCCCAGGGGACACCTCTCGCACAGATACGCAGTATTTT
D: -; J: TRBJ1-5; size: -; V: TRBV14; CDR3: CASSHGRDQPQHF; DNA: TGTGCCAGCAGCCATGGGCGGGATCAGCCCCAGCATTTT
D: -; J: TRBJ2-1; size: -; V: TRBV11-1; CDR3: CASSLTQVSSYNEQFF; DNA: TGTGCCAGCAGCTTAACACAGGTTAGCTCCTACAATGAGCAGTTCTTC
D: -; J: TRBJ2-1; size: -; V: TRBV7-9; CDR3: CASSFGTAYNEQFF; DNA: TGTGCCAGCAGCTTCGGGACGGCTTACAATGAGCAGTTCTTC
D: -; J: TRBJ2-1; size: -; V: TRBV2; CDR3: CASSTRPLEQFF; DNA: TGTGCCAGCAGTACCCGGCCCCTCGAGCAGTTCTTC
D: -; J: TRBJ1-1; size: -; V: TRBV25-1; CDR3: CASEVGVEAFF; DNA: TGTGCCAGCGAAGTCGGGGTCGAAGCTTTCTTT
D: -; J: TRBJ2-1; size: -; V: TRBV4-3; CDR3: CASSQDLTGEAYNEQFF; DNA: TGCGCCAGCAGCCAAGATCTGACAGGTGAGGCTTACAATGAGCAGTTCTTC
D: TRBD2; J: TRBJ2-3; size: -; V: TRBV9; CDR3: CASSSRAGGEADTQYF; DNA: TGTGCCAGCAGCTCACGAGCGGGGGGAGAAGCAGATACGCAGTATTTT
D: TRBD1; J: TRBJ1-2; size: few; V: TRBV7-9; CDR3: CASSLTGGQAYGYTF; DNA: TGTGCCAGCAGCCTAACAGGGGGCCAGGCCTATGGCTACACCTTC
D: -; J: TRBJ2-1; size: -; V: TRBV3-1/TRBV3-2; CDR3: CASSQSGIVSYNEQFF; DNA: TGTGCCAGCAGCCAATCCGGGATCGTCTCCTACAATGAGCAGTTCTTC
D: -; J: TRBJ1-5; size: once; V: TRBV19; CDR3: CASSMIGSAQHF; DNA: TGTGCCAGTAGTATGATCGGTTCGGCCCAGCATTTT
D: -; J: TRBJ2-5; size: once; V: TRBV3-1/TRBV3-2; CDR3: CASSQQGLQETQYF; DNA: TGTGCCAGCAGCCAACAGGGTCTCCAAGAGACCCAGTACTTC
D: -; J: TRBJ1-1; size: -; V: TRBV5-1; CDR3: CASSLARAVVRHTEAFF; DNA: TGCGCCAGCAGCTTGGCTAGGGCGGTCGTCAGGCACACTGAAGCTTTCTTT
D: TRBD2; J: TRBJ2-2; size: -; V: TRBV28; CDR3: CASSSMVGGTSDNTGELFF; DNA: TGTGCCAGCAGTTCTATGGTGGGGGGGACTAGCGACAACACCGGGGAGCTGTTTTTT
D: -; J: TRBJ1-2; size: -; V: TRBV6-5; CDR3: CASRTGGYTF; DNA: TGTGCCAGCAGAACAGGCGGCTACACCTTC
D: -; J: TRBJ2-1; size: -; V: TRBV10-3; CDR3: CAIRGGVTEQFF; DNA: TGTGCCATCAGAGGGGGGGTCACTGAGCAGTTCTTC
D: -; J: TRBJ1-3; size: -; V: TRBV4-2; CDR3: CASSPRTLSFNSGNTIYF; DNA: TGTGCCAGCAGCCCCCGGACGCTTTCCTTCAACTCTGGAAACACCATATATTTT
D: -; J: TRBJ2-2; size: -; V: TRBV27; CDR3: CASSLMGNTGELFF; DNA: TGTGCCAGCAGTCTTATGGGGAACACCGGGGAGCTGTTTTTT
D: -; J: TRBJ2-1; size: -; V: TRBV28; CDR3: CASSFTRNGGNEQFF; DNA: TGTGCCAGCAGTTTCACAAGAAACGGCGGGAATGAGCAGTTCTTC
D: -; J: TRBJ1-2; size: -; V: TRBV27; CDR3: CASGYKAIGYGYTF; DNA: TGTGCCAGCGGGTATAAGGCGATAGGCTATGGCTACACCTTC
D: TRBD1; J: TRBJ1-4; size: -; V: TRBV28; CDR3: CASSLSLNLGTGGTGREKLFF; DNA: TGTGCCAGCAGTTTAAGCCTCAACCTCGGGACAGGGGGCACGGGTCGGGAAAAACTGTTTTTT
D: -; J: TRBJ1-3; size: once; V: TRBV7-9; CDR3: CASSFGGNTIYF; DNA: TGTGCCAGCAGCTTTGGGGGAAACACCATATATTTT
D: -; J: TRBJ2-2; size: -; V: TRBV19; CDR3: CAGQFANTGELFF; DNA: TGTGCCGGTCAGTTCGCGAACACCGGGGAGCTGTTTTTT
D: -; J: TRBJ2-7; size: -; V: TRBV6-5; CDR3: CASSPMATQYEQYF; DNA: TGTGCCAGCAGCCCCATGGCCACCCAATACGAGCAGTACTTC
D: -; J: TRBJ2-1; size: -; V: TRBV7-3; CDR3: CASSAAGSYNEQFF; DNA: TGTGCCAGCAGCGCCGCAGGGTCGTACAATGAGCAGTTCTTC
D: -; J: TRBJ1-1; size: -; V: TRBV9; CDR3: CASSVGPADTEAFF; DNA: TGTGCCAGCAGCGTAGGACCCGCGGACACTGAAGCTTTCTTT
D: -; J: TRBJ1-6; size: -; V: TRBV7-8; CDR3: CASGTTETPLHF; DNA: TGTGCCAGCGGGACAACAGAGACACCCCTCCACTTT
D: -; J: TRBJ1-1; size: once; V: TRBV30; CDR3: CAWTSGEDTEAFF; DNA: TGTGCCTGGACCTCAGGCGAGGACACTGAAGCTTTCTTT